Shown below are 26 T cell receptor beta chains from a single sample sequenced in a study of shared clonotypes between healthy human individuals (dated by TCRdb to about 2020). Receptor libraries were prepared by the immunoSEQ multiplex PCR assay. TCRdb provides this immuneACCESS table in a form limited to in-frame rearrangements. Some clones are lacking; in checked studies, under half of them reflect an unresolved V gene, and why the rest are absent is not known. Recorded for this sample are some 1.5 million clones; approximately 98% of them occurred a single time. Of the sample, roughly 0.4% falls within the top ten clones. Sequences were obtained from naive CD4+ T cells sorted from blood. This specimen's cell subset or site label, interpreted: CD45RA+ positively selected. These receptors all stem from a young man in good health.

This sequence joins TRBV6-1 and TRBJ2-5; D not certain. Trimming took off 4 bases at V and 5 bases at J, with 14 bases between the two ends. CDR3 length: 14 amino acids. Germline V gene sequence: CDR1 MNHNS, CDR2 SASEGT. The CDR3 protein is CASSVGTPPETQYF. The CDR3 bases are TGTGCCAGCAGTGTTGGAACACCTCCGGAGACCCAGTACTTC.

The V gene is TRBV6-1, the J gene TRBJ2-1; 10 bases align to TRBD2. Germline V gives CDR1 MNHNS, CDR2 SASEGT. The CDR3 loop spans 14 amino acids. The V gene end was trimmed by 4 bases and the J gene end by 16 bases; junction bases not matched to a gene: 13. This CDR3 reads CASSGRLAGTPLFF. Here the CDR3 DNA reads TGTGCCAGCAGTGGTAGACTAGCGGGCACCCCCCTCTTCTTC.

The chain joins TRBV5-4 to TRBJ2-5; 8 nucleotides align to TRBD2. The CDR3 extends over 14 amino acids. CDR1 is SGHNT and CDR2 is YYREEE in the germline V gene (reference sequence). With V trimmed by 4 bases and J by 7 bases, 9 bases remained unmatched. The CDR3 region is CASSRGGPRGTQYF. The CDR3 DNA reads as TGTGCCAGCAGCCGGGGGGGGCCCCGGGGGACCCAGTACTTC.

The V gene is TRBV5-1, the J gene TRBJ1-1; the D gene is possibly TRBD1 (6 bases). Trimming left V 4 bases short and J 5 bases short, with 15 bases between. Germline lookup yields CDR1 SGHRS and CDR2 YFSETQ. The CDR3 has 14 residues. CDR3 residues: CASSVDRLGTEAFF. CDR3 DNA: TGCGCCAGCAGCGTCGACAGGTTAGGGACTGAAGCTTTCTTT.

CDR3 bases: TGTGCCACCAGCAGCGGACCGCCGAACACCGGGGAGCTGTTTTTT. Its protein is CATSSGPPNTGELFF. The chain employs TRBV15 and TRBJ2-2; no clear D gene. The CDR3 is 15 amino acids. Germline V gives CDR1 LNHNV, CDR2 YYDKDF (reference sequence). Trimming removed 3 bases from V and 0 bases from J, with 8 bases in between.

The J gene is TRBJ1-1, the V gene TRBV9; maybe TRBD1 (5 bases). Between the trimmed V and J ends, which lost 4 bases and 1 base, there was a span of 17 bases. CDR1 is SGDLS and CDR2 is YYNGEE in the germline V gene. The length of the CDR3 is 16 residues. The CDR3 DNA reads TGTGCCAGCAGCCCCCACCTAATGACAGCGAACACTGAAGCTTTCTTT. Its protein is CASSPHLMTANTEAFF.

Remarks on this clone: The junction departs from the called germline gene at one end, perhaps through a read error. This chain links TRBV7-9 with TRBJ2-7; 13 bases line up with TRBD2. The V gene's germline CDR1 is SEHNR and CDR2 FQNEAQ (reference sequence). This CDR3 contains 14 residues. For the CDR3, the DNA is TGTGCCAGCAGCTTTTCCCTGACTAGCGGGAGGCCCAGCTTC. Residues: CASSFSLTSGRPSF.

The V gene is TRBV28, the J gene TRBJ2-1; no clear D gene. The germline V and J ends were trimmed by 5 bases and 12 bases, with 23 bases remaining between them. CDR3 length: 15 amino acids. Germline V CDR1 and CDR2: MDHEN, SYDVKM. Here the CDR3 DNA reads TGTGCCAGCAGTCTCGTCGGGTCGGGTCCTCGTAGGCAGTTCTTC. Amino acid sequence: CASSLVGSGPRRQFF.

This rearrangement joins TRBV7-3 to TRBJ2-3; D perhaps matches TRBD2 (7 bases). Germline V lookup: CDR1 SGHTA, CDR2 FQGTGA. CDR3 length: 15 residues. V gave up 2 bases and J gave up 0 bases, with 9 bases separating them. CDR3 in amino acids: CASSLGGASTDTQYF. The CDR3 nucleotides read TGTGCCAGCAGCTTAGGGGGGGCTAGCACAGATACGCAGTATTTT.

The J gene is TRBJ2-3, the V gene TRBV5-1, with 7 positions matching TRBD2. CDR1 is SGHRS and CDR2 is YFSETQ in the germline V gene. The CDR3 covers 16 residues. V was pared by 3 bases and J by 0 bases, with 7 bases of the junction left unmatched. The CDR3, as DNA: TGCGCCAGCAGCTCCTTAGCGGGCACTAGCACAGATACGCAGTATTTT. Its translation is CASSSLAGTSTDTQYF.

This clone was observed once. The chain is built from TRBV5-6 and TRBJ2-4; 10 nucleotides agree with TRBD1. V dropped 2 bases and J dropped 1; count of bases not matched to a gene: 12. Germline assignment: CDR1 SGHDT and CDR2 YYEEEE. The CDR3 is made up of 19 amino acids. The DNA for the CDR3 is TGTGCCAGCAGCTTTGACGCCGGGACAGGGGCTGTCGCCAAAAACATTCAGTACTTC. Amino acids: CASSFDAGTGAVAKNIQYF.

As regards this clone: Other DNA sequences from this sample encode an identical CDR3 as well. The rearrangement joins TRBV15 to TRBJ2-7; no definite D call. CDR3 length: 13 amino acids. V lost 0 bases and J lost 3, with 6 bases in between. Germline-derived CDR1 and CDR2 are LNHNV and YYDKDF (reference sequence). This CDR3 is CATSRDRVYEQYF. In DNA form, the CDR3 reads TGTGCCACCAGCAGAGATCGCGTCTACGAGCAGTACTTC.

As for this clone: The sample contains more than one DNA sequence encoding this CDR3. The V call is TRBV7-9, the J call TRBJ2-7, with D unresolved. CDR1 and CDR2 (germline): SEHNR, FQNEAQ (reference sequence). This CDR3 comprises 13 residues. V lost 0 bases and J lost 4, with 7 bases in between. CDR3 loop: CASSLAGPYEQYF. CDR3 bases: TGTGCCAGCAGCTTAGCTGGACCGTACGAGCAGTACTTC.

The chain links TRBV7-9 to TRBJ1-5; D is possibly TRBD1 (6 bases). Trimming removed 6 bases from V and 6 bases from J, with 24 bases in between. Germline lookup yields CDR1 SEHNR and CDR2 FQNEAQ (reference sequence). This CDR3 region has 17 residues. This CDR3 is CASSPYEGTPGSQPQHF. The CDR3 coding sequence is TGTGCCAGCAGTCCTTACGAGGGGACACCGGGCAGTCAGCCCCAGCATTTT. Full variable domain (missing parts from reference TRBV7-9 and TRBJ1-5): DTGVSQNPRHKITKRGQNVTFRCDPISEHNRLYWYRQTLGQGPEFLTYFQNEAQLEKSRLLSDRFSAERPKGSFSTLEIQRTEQGDSAMYLCASSPYEGTPGSQPQHFGDGTRLSIL.

This sequence joins TRBV19 and TRBJ1-4, with a possible D match to TRBD1 (5 bases). Looked up from germline, CDR1 is LNHDA and CDR2 is SQIVND (reference sequence). Trimming stripped 3 bases from V and 5 bases from J, with 10 bases between. The CDR3 has 14 residues. CDR3 nucleotides: TGTGCCAGTAGTATCGGGGCTTACAATGAAAAACTGTTTTTT. Its translation: CASSIGAYNEKLFF. Using reference TRBV19 and TRBJ1-4 for the parts outside the CDR3, the full variable domain is DGGITQSPKYLFRKEGQNVTLSCEQNLNHDAMYWYRQDPGQGLRLIYYSQIVNDFQKGDIAEGYSVSREKKESFPLTVTSAQKNPTAFYLCASSIGAYNEKLFFGSGTQLSVL.

This chain links TRBV5-8 with TRBJ2-1, with D perhaps TRBD2 (6 bases). CDR3 length equals 13 residues. Germline loops: CDR1 SGHTS, CDR2 YDEGEE. The V end was cut by 8 bases, the J end by 4 bases, with 13 bases between. DNA of the CDR3: TGTGCCAGTGCTAGACGGGGGTACAATGAGCAGTTCTTC. Translation: CASARRGYNEQFF.

The chain recombines TRBV10-2 with TRBJ2-1; D is tentatively TRBD1 or TRBD2 (6 bases each). Trimming pared 2 bases from V and 3 bases from J, leaving 11 bases between. CDR3 length equals 15 residues. Germline V gene lookup returns CDR1 WSHSY and CDR2 SAAADI. This CDR3 is CASSERGLIYNEQFF. The CDR3 coding sequence is TGCGCCAGCAGTGAGCGGGGGCTGATCTACAATGAGCAGTTCTTC.

The chain employs TRBV15 and TRBJ2-6, with D possibly TRBD1 on 6 matching bases. Germline assignment: CDR1 LNHNV and CDR2 YYDKDF (reference sequence). V gave up 1 base and J gave up 0 bases, with 16 bases separating them. This CDR3 is 19 amino acids long. In DNA, the CDR3 is TGTGCCACCAGCAGAGTTTTTGGGGGACAACTCTCTGGGGCCAACGTCCTGACTTTC. Encoded protein: CATSRVFGGQLSGANVLTF.

This chain uses TRBV2 with TRBJ2-1; D perhaps matches TRBD2 (6 bases). Germline V CDR1 and CDR2: SNHLY, FYNNEI. V was cut by 4 bases and J by 10 bases, with 14 bases left in between. The CDR3 spans 13 residues. CDR3 loop: CASSVRLDLEQFF. The CDR3, as DNA: TGTGCCAGCAGTGTTAGACTAGACTTAGAGCAGTTCTTC.

J is TRBJ1-1 and V is TRBV29-1; no definite D call. The V gene's germline CDR1 is SQVTM and CDR2 ANQGSEA. The CDR3 totals 12 residues. V lost 5 bases, J lost 7 bases, and 14 bases lay in between. The CDR3 here is CSVKILAGEAFF. For the CDR3, the DNA is TGCAGCGTTAAGATATTGGCAGGTGAAGCTTTCTTT.

This chain uses TRBV5-1 with TRBJ2-3; 10 nucleotides match TRBD1. The J segment lost 4 bases and the V segment lost 5 bases, leaving 7 bases of the junction unmatched. Germline CDR1 is SGHRS and CDR2 is YFSETQ. This CDR3 has 15 residues. The CDR3 reads CASSSPGTGADTQYF. DNA for the CDR3: TGCGCCAGCAGTTCTCCCGGGACAGGGGCAGATACGCAGTATTTT.

The CDR3: CATQGAHSGANVLTF. CDR3 coding DNA: TGTGCCACACAGGGGGCTCACTCTGGGGCCAACGTCCTGACTTTC. The chain employs TRBV6-5 and TRBJ2-6; 9 bases fit TRBD1. After removal of 10 bases from V and 0 bases from J, the junction contained 4 bases not matched to a gene. The CDR3 length is 15 residues. From germline, CDR1 is MNHEY and CDR2 SVGAGI.

The rearrangement links TRBV11-2 to TRBJ1-1, with 7 nucleotides matching TRBD1. The CDR3 is made up of 15 amino acids. The germline V gene has CDR1 SGHAT and CDR2 FQNNGV. The V and J ends lost 7 bases and 4 bases, in that order; junction bases with no gene match: 12. The CDR3 DNA follows: TGTGCCAGCACCAACAGGAGCTACAGGGGCACTGAAGCTTTCTTT. Translated, it gives CASTNRSYRGTEAFF.

V and J are TRBV12-2 and TRBJ2-7; the table assigns TRBD2, which was not confirmed against the DNA. TRBV12-2 represents a pseudogene. The CDR3 has 16 amino acids. CDR3 protein: CASRPGGGTRVYEQYF. For the CDR3, the DNA is TGTGCAAGTCGCCCAGGAGGGGGGACTAGGGTCTACGAGCAGTACTTC.

This clone came up once. The chain combines TRBV5-4 with TRBJ2-1; 9 bases match TRBD1. Germline CDR1 and CDR2: SGHNT and YYREEE (reference sequence). Trimming took 4 bases from V and 4 from J; bases not matched to a gene: 6. This CDR3 is 15 amino acids long. The CDR3 DNA follows: TGTGCCAGCAGCAGCCGGGACAGGGATTACAATGAGCAGTTCTTC. Translated: CASSSRDRDYNEQFF.

CDR3 DNA sequence: TGTGCCAGCTCACCATTTAGAGCAAATGAGCAGTTCTTC. This gives the protein CASSPFRANEQFF. The chain joins TRBV18 to TRBJ2-1; D call uncertain. The CDR3 runs 13 residues. The germline V gene has CDR1 KGHSH and CDR2 LQKENI. Trimming left V 2 bases short and J 7 bases short, with 9 bases between.